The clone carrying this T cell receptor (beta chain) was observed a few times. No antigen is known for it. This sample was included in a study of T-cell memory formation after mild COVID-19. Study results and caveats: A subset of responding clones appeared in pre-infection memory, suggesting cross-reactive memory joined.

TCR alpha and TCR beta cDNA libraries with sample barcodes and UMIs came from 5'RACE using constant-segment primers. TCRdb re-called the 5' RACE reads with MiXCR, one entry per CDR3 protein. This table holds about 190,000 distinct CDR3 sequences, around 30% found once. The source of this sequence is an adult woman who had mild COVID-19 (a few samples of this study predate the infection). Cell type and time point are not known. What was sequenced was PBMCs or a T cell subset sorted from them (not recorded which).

The CDR3 DNA sequence: TGCAGTGCACCCCTTTCCGGGACAGGGGTCTCACCCCTCCACTTT. Encoded protein: CSAPLSGTGVSPLHF. This sequence joins TRBV20-1 and TRBJ1-6, with 10 positions matching TRBD1. Germline V gene data show CDR1 as DFQATT and CDR2 as SNEGSKA (reference sequence). Trimming removed 6 bases from V and 10 bases from J; junction bases left unmatched: 12. This CDR3 comprises 15 residues.